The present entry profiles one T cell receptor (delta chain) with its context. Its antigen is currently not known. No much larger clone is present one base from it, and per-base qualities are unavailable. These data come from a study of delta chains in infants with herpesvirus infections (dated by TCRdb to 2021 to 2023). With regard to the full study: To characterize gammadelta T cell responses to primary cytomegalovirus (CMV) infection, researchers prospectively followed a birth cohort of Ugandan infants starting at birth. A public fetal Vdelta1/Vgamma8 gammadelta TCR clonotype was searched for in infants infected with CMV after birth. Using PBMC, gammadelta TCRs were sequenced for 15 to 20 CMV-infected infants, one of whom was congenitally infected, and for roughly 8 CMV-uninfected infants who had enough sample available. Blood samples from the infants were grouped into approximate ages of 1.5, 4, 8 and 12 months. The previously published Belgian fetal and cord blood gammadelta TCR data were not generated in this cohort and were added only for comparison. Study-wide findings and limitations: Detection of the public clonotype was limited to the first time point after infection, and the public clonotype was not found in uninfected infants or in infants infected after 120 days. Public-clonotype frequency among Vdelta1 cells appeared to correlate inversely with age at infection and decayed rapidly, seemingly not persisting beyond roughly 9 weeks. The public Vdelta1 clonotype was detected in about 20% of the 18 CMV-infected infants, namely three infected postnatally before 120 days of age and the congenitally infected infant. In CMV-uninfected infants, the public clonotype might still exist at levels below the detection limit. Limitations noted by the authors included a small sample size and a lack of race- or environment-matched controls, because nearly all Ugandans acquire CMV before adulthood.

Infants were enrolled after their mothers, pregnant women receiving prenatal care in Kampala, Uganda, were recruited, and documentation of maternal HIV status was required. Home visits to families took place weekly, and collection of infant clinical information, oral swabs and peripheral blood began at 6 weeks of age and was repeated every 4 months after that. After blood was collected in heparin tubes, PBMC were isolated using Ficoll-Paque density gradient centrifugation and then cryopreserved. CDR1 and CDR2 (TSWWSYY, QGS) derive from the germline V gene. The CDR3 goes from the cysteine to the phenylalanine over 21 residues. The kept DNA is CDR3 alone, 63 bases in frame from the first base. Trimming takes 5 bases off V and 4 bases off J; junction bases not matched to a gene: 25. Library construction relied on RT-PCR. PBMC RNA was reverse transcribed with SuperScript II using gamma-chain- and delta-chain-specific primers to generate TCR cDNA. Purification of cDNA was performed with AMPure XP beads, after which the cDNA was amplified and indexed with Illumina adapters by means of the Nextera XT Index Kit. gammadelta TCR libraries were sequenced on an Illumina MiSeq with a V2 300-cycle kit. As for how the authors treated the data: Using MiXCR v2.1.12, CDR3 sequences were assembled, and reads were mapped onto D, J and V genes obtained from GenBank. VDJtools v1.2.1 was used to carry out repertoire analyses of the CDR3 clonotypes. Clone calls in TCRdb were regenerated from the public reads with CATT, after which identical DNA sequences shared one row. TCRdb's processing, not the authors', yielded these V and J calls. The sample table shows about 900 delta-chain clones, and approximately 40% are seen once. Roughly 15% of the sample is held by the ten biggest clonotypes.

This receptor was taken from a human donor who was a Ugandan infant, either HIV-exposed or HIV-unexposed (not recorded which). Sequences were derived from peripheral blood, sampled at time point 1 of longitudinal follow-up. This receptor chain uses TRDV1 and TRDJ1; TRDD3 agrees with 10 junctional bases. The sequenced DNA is TGTGCTCTTGGGAAAGATAGGTACCCGGCGTACTGGGGGATGGACAACGATAAACTCATCTTT. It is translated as CALGKDRYPAYWGMDNDKLIF.